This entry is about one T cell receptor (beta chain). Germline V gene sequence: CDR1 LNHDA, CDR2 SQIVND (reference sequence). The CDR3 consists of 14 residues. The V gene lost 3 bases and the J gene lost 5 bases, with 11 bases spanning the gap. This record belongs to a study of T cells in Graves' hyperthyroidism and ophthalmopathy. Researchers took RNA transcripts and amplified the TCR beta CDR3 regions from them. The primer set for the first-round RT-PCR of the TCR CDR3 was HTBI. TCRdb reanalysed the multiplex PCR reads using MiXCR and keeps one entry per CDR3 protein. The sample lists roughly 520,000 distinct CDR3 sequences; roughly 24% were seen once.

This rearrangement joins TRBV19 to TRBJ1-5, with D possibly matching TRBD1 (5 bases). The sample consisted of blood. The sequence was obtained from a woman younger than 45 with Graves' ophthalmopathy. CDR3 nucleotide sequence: TGTGCCAGTAGTATGATGGGGGGTTATCAGCCCCAGCATTTT. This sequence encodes CASSMMGGYQPQHF.